These T cell receptor beta chains were read from a single sample in a study of blood T cell repertoires in COVID-19. Clones were read by immunoSEQ multiplex PCR, and TCRdb kept only the in-frame ones, dropping some. In the table there are about 240,000 clones, around 89% of which are singletons. Sequenced sample: PBMCs or T cells enriched from blood (not recorded which). Source of these receptors: a man aged 40-55 years who had recovered from COVID-19. Both conserved end residues are part of each CDR3. Each record gives: J gene, V gene, CDR3 protein.

TRBJ2-7 TRBV2 CASNKQGYEQYF
TRBJ1-1 TRBV10-2 CASSSTEAVLEAFF
TRBJ1-4 TRBV5-1 CASSLGQARNEKLFF
TRBJ2-3 TRBV2 CARSAGGTDTQYF
TRBJ2-1 TRBV4-1 CASSQIPGTGLNEQFF
TRBJ2-2 TRBV28 CASSLGAGVTGELFF
TRBJ1-5 TRBV9 CASSQGVNQPQHF
TRBJ1-2 TRBV10-3 CAITKKGQGRVYGYTF
TRBJ1-2 TRBV9 CASRAGGVNYGYTF
TRBJ2-7 TRBV5-6 CASSLSSAASKSYEQYF
TRBJ2-1 TRBV6-2/TRBV6-3 CASSYSTSGRANHEQFF
TRBJ2-3 TRBV27 CASSLSATILYTDTQYF
TRBJ2-7 TRBV2 CASSGTITLYEQYF
TRBJ1-2 TRBV7-9 CASSSARPEDSYGYTF
TRBJ2-1 TRBV28 CASSSGTVYNEQFF
TRBJ2-7 TRBV27 CASSISGLAGSYEQYF